This TCR beta chain was retrieved from a study of T-cell reconstitution after alpha-beta-depleted transplantation in children (dated by TCRdb to the mid-2010s). With respect to the entire study: The study quantitatively tracked T-cell immune reconstitution after TCRalphabeta/CD19-depleted allogeneic hematopoietic cell transplantation in children using TCR repertoire profiling. Results the study describes overall, beyond this receptor: In some patients, the high TCRbeta diversity seen at day 60 was put down to recipient T cells and intrathymic progenitors that had survived conditioning. The apparently early alphabetaT-cell count recovery about two months after transplant was reportedly dependent on only several hundred rapidly expanded clones derived from non-depleted graft cells. Over the following months the frequencies of hyperexpanded clones went down, and after one year T-cell counts and TCRbeta diversity were mostly credited to newly produced T cells.

Regarding this clonotype: Its antigen remains unidentified. Nothing much larger sits one base from this clone, and base qualities are not available.

The germline V gene encodes CDR1 DFQATT and CDR2 SNEGSKA (reference sequence). V lost 5 bases and J lost 2 bases, and the count of bases not matched to a germline gene is 3. Taken from cysteine to phenylalanine, the CDR3 has 14 residues. The CDR3 DNA has 42 bases and is translated from base 1. Explained via the paper, the treatment or condition label denotes: allogeneic hematopoietic cell transplantation with graft depleted of TCRalphabeta T cells and CD19 B cells. The transplant recipients were children given TCRalphabeta/CD19-depleted allogeneic hematopoietic cell grafts. Libraries came from PCR. Reads for this sample came from an Illumina HiSeq 2500. Molecular barcoding was employed in the preparation of TCR libraries, with unique molecular identifiers being used to normalize TCRbeta repertoire quantification. In TCRdb, the public reads were trimmed at Q25 with fastp and aligned with MiXCR, with productive beta chains retained. Records with the same CDR3 protein are collapsed into one entry carrying the most frequent genes and DNA. In this sample the table shows approximately 230,000 distinct CDR3 sequences, about a quarter of which occur a single time. The ten largest account for about 2.8% of the sample.

The TCR was taken from a girl aged 2 to 9 with Fanconi anemia, due to receive a stem cell transplant. The chain joins TRBV20-1 to TRBJ2-3; TRBD2 fits 11 bases in the junction. Sequenced material: PBMCs, taken before TCRalphabeta/CD19-depleted stem cell transplant. The nucleotide sequence reads as follows: TGCAGTGCTTTACTAGCGGGGGTCACAGATACGCAGTATTTT. Translated, this is CSALLAGVTDTQYF.